This T cell receptor beta chain derives from a study of a mutant IDH1 vaccine in newly diagnosed glioma. Overall study context: Before enrollment, the patients had been treated with radiotherapy alone, temozolomide alone, or both together. Most of them had received both. At week 35 came visit V12, and visit V13 followed at week 47.

Noted time point: week 47, end of study. Each dose delivered 300 ug of mutant IDH1 20-mer peptide subcutaneously with imiquimod. Sequencing was performed with immunoSEQ multiplex PCR; in TCRdb, only in-frame clones are kept and a portion is missing. The top ten clones hold 3.5% to 4% of a sample with tens of thousands of clones, roughly 87% of them seen once. A word on this clone: Its antigen is not known.

CDR3 size: 15 residues. CDR1 is SGHTA and CDR2 is FQGNSA in the germline V gene. Trimming removed 1 base at V and 6 bases at J, with 13 bases between. The TCR was taken from a middle-aged man with glioma. Some clones in this sample may be carry-over from other donors' samples. The gene calls are TRBV7-2 and TRBJ1-5, with D possibly TRBD1 on 6 matching bases. The material sequenced was PBMCs, taken from a glioma patient whose treatment included an IDH1 peptide vaccine. The CDR3 DNA sequence: TGTGCCAGCAGCTTAGAATGGGGGGGGCTTCAGCCCCAGCATTTT. The encoded protein is CASSLEWGGLQPQHF.